The present TCR beta chain was sequenced within a study of T cells after yellow fever vaccination. General study results and limits: Compared with primary, the secondary response was weaker and peaked at day 5, not 15.

TCRdb re-called the 5' RACE reads through MiXCR, storing one row per CDR3 protein. Seen here are 340,000 or so distinct CDR3 sequences, around 12% observed once, and the top ten hold approximately 3.3%. This clonotype occurred a few times. Its matching antigen is unknown. Trimming removed 5 bases from V and 7 bases from J; junction bases left unmatched: 13. The CDR3 extends over 16 amino acids. Germline CDR1 DFQATT, CDR2 SNEGSKA (reference sequence). The sample here was CD4+ T cells sorted from PBMCs, taken 15 days after the yellow fever booster vaccination. This sequence joins TRBV20-1 and TRBJ2-1, with TRBD2 identical over 11 bases. The sequence came from a man aged 18 to 29 who received the YFV17D yellow fever vaccine. The CDR3 loop reads CSASSLAGGAGNEQFF. In DNA form, the CDR3 reads TGCAGTGCTTCCTCTTTAGCGGGGGGGGCCGGGAATGAGCAGTTCTTC.